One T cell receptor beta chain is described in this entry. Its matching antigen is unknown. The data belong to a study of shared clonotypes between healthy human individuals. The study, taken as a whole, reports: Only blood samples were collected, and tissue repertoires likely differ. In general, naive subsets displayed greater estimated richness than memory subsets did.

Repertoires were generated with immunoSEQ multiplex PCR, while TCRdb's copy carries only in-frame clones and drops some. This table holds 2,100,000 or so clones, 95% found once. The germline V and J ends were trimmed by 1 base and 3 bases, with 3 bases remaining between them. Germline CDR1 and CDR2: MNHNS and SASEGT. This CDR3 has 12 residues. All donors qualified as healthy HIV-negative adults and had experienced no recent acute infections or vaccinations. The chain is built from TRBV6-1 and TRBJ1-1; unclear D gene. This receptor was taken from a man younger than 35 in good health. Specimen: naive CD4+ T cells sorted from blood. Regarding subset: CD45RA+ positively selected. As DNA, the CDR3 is TGTGCCAGCAGTGAAGGGTACACTGAAGCTTTCTTT. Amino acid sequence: CASSEGYTEAFF.